This T cell receptor beta chain was sequenced for a study of blood T cell repertoires in COVID-19. Background on the study: COVID-19 samples, acute and convalescent, were from the United States, Italy and Spain. PBMCs, B-cell-depleted T cells, or T cells provided the cDNA or gDNA that made up the material.

As processed by the authors: Amplifying reference gene primers gave estimates of nucleated cell counts. Profiling relied on immunoSEQ multiplex PCR, and the TCRdb table lists in-frame clones only, not all of them. V, J and clone size are taken as reported in that table, and D and trimming were inferred from the DNA itself. This sample has about 190,000 clones, with over 70% found just once. The V gene's germline CDR1 is SGDLS and CDR2 YYNGEE. V gave up 0 bases and J gave up 8 bases, with 11 bases separating them. This CDR3 contains 13 residues. This TCR was sampled from a man in his 60s with active or convalescent COVID-19. This sequence joins TRBV9 and TRBJ1-2; D remains ambiguous. Source material: peripheral blood. CDR3 residues: CASSVGSLRGYTF. The CDR3 DNA follows: TGTGCCAGCAGCGTAGGTAGCCTGAGGGGCTACACCTTC. The full variable domain, its missing parts supplied by reference TRBV9 and TRBJ1-2, is DSGVTQTPKHLITATGQRVTLRCSPRSGDLSVYWYQQSLDQGLQFLIQYYNGEERAKGNILERFSAQQFPDLHSELNLSSLELGDSALYFCASSVGSLRGYTFGSGTRLTVV.